One sample yielded the 8 T cell receptor beta chains listed below, sequenced in a study of beta chain features in type 1 diabetes (dated by TCRdb to between 2018 and 2020). The protocol used for the library was the immunoSEQ multiplex PCR assay. The entire amount of isolated RNA was reverse transcribed using the High Capacity cDNA Reverse Transcription Kit, so the sequenced TCRB transcripts were expressed ones. As stored in TCRdb, this immuneACCESS dataset retains in-frame rearrangements with V and J assigned. A fraction of the clones does not appear; measured against another copy, unresolved V genes explain less than half of the discrepancy, and the remainder lacks a known reason. For this sample there are tens of thousands of clones; 25% to 35% appear just once. Over 0.35% of the sample belongs to the ten largest clones. The sequencing sample was made of stem cell memory CD4+ T cells from blood. In the paper's terms, the cell subset or site label means: stem cell-like memory CD4+ T cells. These receptors were taken from a young woman in good health.

The chain has TRBV9 and TRBJ1-1, with D possibly matching TRBD1 (6 bases). Trimming took 2 bases from V and 3 from J, leaving 11 bases between them. The germline V gene encodes CDR1 SGDLS and CDR2 YYNGEE. CDR3 length: 14 residues. The CDR3 reads CASSVGGGDTEAFF. The CDR3 region has the DNA TGTGCCAGCAGCGTGGGAGGGGGGGACACTGAAGCTTTCTTT.

This chain joins TRBV5-1 and TRBJ2-1; 10 bases map to TRBD1. Germline V lookup: CDR1 SGHRS, CDR2 YFSETQ. CDR3 length: 19 amino acids. V was clipped by 1 base and J by 5 bases; unmatched bases: 15. CDR3 residues: CASSLPGQGLGRINNEQFF. The CDR3 bases are TGCGCCAGCAGCTTGCCGGGACAGGGGCTCGGAAGAATAAACAATGAGCAGTTCTTC.

This sequence joins TRBV5-6 and TRBJ1-1; possibly TRBD1 for D (5 bases). The CDR3 contains 14 residues. V was cut by 4 bases and J by 0 bases, with 10 bases left in between. Germline loops: CDR1 SGHDT, CDR2 YYEEEE. The CDR3 reads CASSPMTVNTEAFF. In nucleotides, the CDR3 is TGTGCCAGCAGCCCCATGACAGTGAACACTGAAGCTTTCTTT.

For this clone: A junction end diverges from the germline sequence, so it may reflect a read error. The chain combines TRBV20-1 with TRBJ1-1, with TRBD1 matching over 8 bases. The CDR3 is 11 residues long. CDR1 and CDR2 from the germline V gene are DFQATT and SNEGSKA (reference sequence). DNA of the CDR3: TGCAGTGCTAGAGTTCGGACAGGGTTGCTCTTT. Translated: CSARVRTGLLF.

This sequence joins TRBV2 and TRBJ2-6, with D uncertain. Trimming left V 4 bases short and J 2 bases short, with 6 bases between. The V gene's germline CDR1 is SNHLY and CDR2 FYNNEI. The CDR3 length is 14 residues. For the CDR3, the DNA is TGTGCCAGCAGTGGAGTAACTGGGGCCAACGTCCTGACTTTC. It specifies CASSGVTGANVLTF.

The chain combines TRBV5-1 with TRBJ1-5, with a tentative D call TRBD1 (6 bases). Deletions cut 0 bases from V and 0 bases from J, with 7 bases between. The CDR3 has 15 amino acids. CDR1 is SGHRS, CDR2 YFSETQ, per germline. CDR3 sequence (DNA): TGCGCCAGCAGCTTGGAGGGGGATAGCAATCAGCCCCAGCATTTT. Its protein is CASSLEGDSNQPQHF.

The rearrangement uses TRBV25-1 and TRBJ2-5; D remains unclear. This CDR3 region has 10 residues. V lost 8 bases and J 3 bases, leaving 4 bases between the germline ends. Germline values: CDR1 MGHDK, CDR2 SYGVNS. In DNA form, the CDR3 reads TGTGCCAGCGGAGAAGAGACCCAGTACTTC. Residues: CASGEETQYF.

The chain employs TRBV6-5 and TRBJ2-5, with TRBD2 matching 7 bases. V was pared by 5 bases and J by 5 bases, with 11 bases of the junction left unmatched. Germline V gene lookup returns CDR1 MNHEY and CDR2 SVGAGI. This CDR3 spans 15 amino acids. The CDR3 is CASSREPGLGETQYF. The CDR3 nucleotides read TGTGCCAGCAGTCGCGAACCAGGACTAGGGGAGACCCAGTACTTC.